The 4 T cell receptor beta chains reported below all come from one sample, sequenced in a study of shared clonotypes between healthy human individuals. Some clones are missing from TCRdb's copy, which holds only in-frame ones; the method was immunoSEQ multiplex PCR. Among about 670,000 clones listed, around 72% were seen once. Sequenced material: memory CD4+ T cells sorted from blood. Subset here: CD45RA-negative fraction. The source is a woman in her 30s in good health.

V usage is TRBV5-4 and J usage is TRBJ2-7; 7 bases agree with TRBD1. Germline CDR1 reads SGHNT; CDR2 reads YYREEE (reference sequence). J was trimmed by 2 bases and V by 0 bases; bases with no gene match: 5. The CDR3 is 15 amino acids. In DNA form, the CDR3 reads TGTGCCAGCAGCTTGGACAGGGGTTCCGCCTACGAGCAGTACTTC. Translation: CASSLDRGSAYEQYF.

V and J are TRBV28 and TRBJ2-7; TRBD2 matches at 11 bases. The CDR3 spans 17 residues. Trimming cost V 6 bases and J 4 bases; bases outside gene matches: 14. Germline-derived CDR1 and CDR2 are MDHEN and SYDVKM. CDR3 nucleotide sequence: TGTGCCAGCAGCTTAGACATGGGACTAGCGGCCCGATACGAGCAGTACTTC. This translates into CASSLDMGLAARYEQYF.

The chain is built from TRBV5-4 and TRBJ2-1; TRBD1 matches 9 bases. The germline gives CDR1 SGHNT, CDR2 YYREEE (reference sequence). V was pared by 4 bases and J by 7 bases, with 9 bases of the junction left unmatched. This CDR3 region has 15 residues. In DNA, the CDR3 is TGTGCCAGCAGCGGCCGGGACAGGGAGTATAATGAGCAGTTCTTC. It encodes CASSGRDREYNEQFF.

Only a few counts were recorded for this clone. Other DNA sequences of this sample code for an identical CDR3. The chain carries TRBV6-1 and TRBJ1-5; no clear D gene. Germline V lookup: CDR1 MNHNS, CDR2 SASEGT. The CDR3 spans 13 residues. Trimming pared 7 bases from V and 0 bases from J, leaving 7 bases between. This chain's CDR3 is CASNLYSNQPQHF. DNA of the CDR3: TGTGCCAGCAATCTCTATAGCAATCAGCCCCAGCATTTT.